The rows below give T cell receptor beta chains drawn from one sample of a study of response to subunit inactivated influenza vaccine. TCRdb re-called the RT-PCR reads through MiXCR, storing one row per CDR3 protein. The sample yields 500,000 to 550,000 distinct CDR3 sequences, less than 25% seen once. This sample also appeared in a second study, on T cells expressing NK-cell markers.

The input for sequencing was CD4+ T cells sorted from PBMCs, taken 11 to 12 days after vaccination. The receptor source for this set is a middle-aged man who received an inactivated influenza vaccine. CDR3s include the opening cysteine and the closing phenylalanine or tryptophan.

j_call v_call cdr3_length cdr3_aa
TRBJ1-5 TRBV5-5 14 CASSLWTGDQPQHF
TRBJ1-3 TRBV28 16 CASSLVGASSGNTIYF
TRBJ1-6 TRBV11-2 13 CASSSRTDSPLHF
TRBJ2-1 TRBV6-2/TRBV6-3 15 CASGRSGVGYNEQFF
TRBJ1-2 TRBV10-3 17 CAISEFSGHDRDYGYTF
TRBJ1-1 TRBV20-1 13 CSASKGLRTEAFF
TRBJ2-7 TRBV5-1 14 CASSLVSGQHEQYF
TRBJ2-1 TRBV4-1 19 CASSQDVGTSGITYNEQFF
TRBJ2-7 TRBV19 12 CASSGRTSEQYF
TRBJ2-3 TRBV12-3/TRBV12-4 14 CASSFKGLTDTQYF
TRBJ2-1 TRBV29-1 14 CSGGGLAIYNEQFF
TRBJ2-3 TRBV4-2 16 CASSQDRRGGIDTQYF
TRBJ1-3 TRBV9 15 CASSVSAGVGNTIYF
TRBJ2-7 TRBV10-3 14 CAISVGNSPYEQYF
TRBJ1-3 TRBV2 15 CASSIRTGSGNTIYF
TRBJ1-4 TRBV7-9 13 CASSHDSREKLFF
TRBJ2-3 TRBV10-2 15 CASTGSRGGLTTQYF
TRBJ1-1 TRBV18 15 CASSPLNIQNTEAFF
TRBJ2-5 TRBV6-6 13 CASIGTGGKTQYF
TRBJ2-1 TRBV4-1 15 CASRRFPESYNEQFF
TRBJ2-1 TRBV4-1 21 CASSPLGVPGLAGSSYNEQFF
TRBJ2-3 TRBV7-2 15 CASSLGGAFTDTQYF
TRBJ2-7 TRBV7-2 15 CASSTGTGSYYEQYF
TRBJ2-5 TRBV7-6 16 CASSLRDRGRQETQYF
TRBJ2-3 TRBV11-3 12 CASSPGAGVIYF
TRBJ1-5 TRBV20-1 15 CSARDGGGNNQPQHF
TRBJ2-6 TRBV20-1 16 CSAFPGGVAGANVLTF
TRBJ1-3 TRBV7-2 13 CASSWGTGNTIYF
TRBJ2-7 TRBV25-1 14 CASSSGTRSVEQYF
TRBJ2-1 TRBV24-1 15 CATSQQYSSYNEQFF
TRBJ1-4 TRBV5-1 15 CASSSNRGTNEKLFF
TRBJ1-5 TRBV29-1 14 CSARTGDSNQPQHF
TRBJ2-5 TRBV6-1 14 CASRRTGPQATQYF
TRBJ2-5 TRBV30 13 CAWRGTGQETQYF
TRBJ1-6 TRBV7-4 16 CASSLAHGRYNSPLHF
TRBJ2-1 TRBV5-1 16 CASSHARVSSYNEQFF
TRBJ1-2 TRBV24-1 15 CATSDLRTGPGGYTF
TRBJ2-7 TRBV11-2 15 CASSRPLAGGGEQYF
TRBJ2-3 TRBV7-6 16 CASRRSTSGNTDTQYF